This entry concerns a single T cell receptor (beta chain). Its antigen is undetermined. Some clones are missing from TCRdb's copy, which holds only in-frame ones; the method was immunoSEQ multiplex PCR. This sample yields approximately 150,000 clones, of which around 93% are seen a single time; around 2% belongs to the top ten. The data are from a study of T cell responses to AZD1222 COVID-19 vaccine. Broader study findings: Most donors were white British, females outnumbered males, and clonal diversity was possibly underestimated.

Germline CDR1 SGDLS, CDR2 YYNGEE. Trimming removed 4 bases from V and 3 bases from J, with 14 bases in between. The CDR3 has 14 amino acids. The TCR comes from an adult in good health. The V call is TRBV9, the J call TRBJ2-7; no clear D. This sample comprised peripheral blood, obtained on day 0 of AZD1222 vaccination. The CDR3 loop reads CASSPPATNYEQYF. CDR3 nucleotide sequence: TGTGCCAGCAGCCCCCCTGCCACGAACTACGAGCAGTACTTC.